This T cell receptor (beta chain) stems from a study of PD-1 blockade in classical Hodgkin lymphoma. About the research overall: Intravenous nivolumab at 3 mg/kg was given to patients every 2 weeks.

J lost 2 bases, V lost 4 bases, and 8 bases had no gene match. Germline V gene sequence: CDR1 SNHLY, CDR2 FYNNEI. This CDR3 has 16 amino acids. Sequencing was performed with immunoSEQ multiplex PCR; in TCRdb, only in-frame clones are kept and a portion is missing. This sample has about 14,000 clones; around 83% occur once, and the top ten carry 20% to 25%. Study conclusions and caveats: In newly diagnosed patients, baseline TCR diversity was reportedly below that of healthy donors.

This clone has just one count. The antigen remains unidentified. Each and every patient relapsed after autologous stem cell transplantation, and patients got differing brentuximab vedotin exposure. The sequence was collected from a human donor with classical Hodgkin lymphoma. The chain is built from TRBV2 and TRBJ1-5, with TRBD1 matching 7 bases. Specimen: peripheral blood mononuclear cells (PBMCs), collected before the second cycle of nivolumab. CDR3: CASSGASTGGNQPQHF. The CDR3 DNA reads as TGTGCCAGCAGTGGTGCTTCCACAGGGGGCAATCAGCCCCAGCATTTT.